This TCR beta chain appears in the sequencing data of a study of T cell responses to AZD1222 COVID-19 vaccine. Overall study findings and caveats: Dominant at 160-218 and 743-854, vaccine-associated CD4 TCRs also spanned spike.

A word on this clone: Its antigen is as yet unknown.

The table came from immunoSEQ multiplex PCR; TCRdb's copy has only in-frame clones and leaves some out. The sample shows roughly 150,000 clones, approximately 89% of them seen only once. The TCR sequence derives from an adult in good health. The material sequenced was peripheral blood, taken on day 0 of AZD1222 vaccination.

The CDR3: CASSPGTGKTYEQYF. DNA for the CDR3: TGTGCCAGCTCCCCTGGGACAGGGAAGACCTACGAGCAGTACTTC. The chain is built from TRBV18 and TRBJ2-7, with TRBD1 matching over 9 bases. The CDR3 sequence is 15 residues long. V was clipped by 6 bases and J by 2 bases; unmatched bases: 8. Germline CDR1 is KGHSH and CDR2 is LQKENI.